The rows below give T cell receptor beta chains drawn from one sample of a study of beta chain features in type 1 diabetes. TCRdb keeps only in-frame clones here, not all; method: immunoSEQ multiplex PCR. Of a few hundred thousand clones in the sample, 10% to 15% were seen once. Input material: naive CD4+ T cells from blood. The source of these receptors is a man aged 18 to 29 in good health. Each CDR3 is given with its conserved first and last residue. The D gene is left open where the match is weak. Clone size is shown for a subset of rows, as once, few, many or a class of expanded clone.

V	size	D	J	CDR3	DNA
TRBV19	few	-	TRBJ2-1	CASTIPGETNEQFF	TGTGCCAGTACTATTCCGGGGGAGACGAATGAGCAGTTCTTC
TRBV9	-	TRBD1	TRBJ1-4	CASSETGRNEKLFF	TGTGCCAGCAGCGAGACAGGGAGGAATGAAAAACTGTTTTTT
TRBV7-3	-	TRBD1	TRBJ2-5	CASSSTGQGAGETQYF	TGTGCCAGCAGCTCCACCGGACAGGGGGCCGGGGAGACCCAGTACTTC
TRBV21-1	few	-	TRBJ2-7	CASSKERGRDEQYF	TGTGCCAGCAGCAAAGAGCGGGGGAGGGACGAGCAGTACTTC
TRBV5-4	few	TRBD1	TRBJ1-1	CASAKGTGNTEAFF	TGTGCCAGCGCCAAAGGGACAGGGAACACTGAAGCTTTCTTT
TRBV28	-	-	TRBJ1-1	CASSSLGATPEAFF	TGTGCCAGCAGTTCCCTAGGGGCCACCCCTGAAGCTTTCTTT
TRBV7-6	few	TRBD1	TRBJ1-1	CASSPRQGRAFF	TGTGCCAGCAGCCCCAGACAGGGGCGAGCTTTCTTT
TRBV4-2	-	-	TRBJ2-2	CASSQRSSVTGNTGELFF	TGTGCCAGCAGCCAACGTTCGTCGGTGACGGGGAACACCGGGGAGCTGTTTTTT
TRBV18	-	TRBD1	TRBJ2-1	CASSPLDRGYNEQFF	TGTGCCAGCTCACCACTTGACAGGGGTTACAATGAGCAGTTCTTC
TRBV20-1	few	-	TRBJ1-2	CSASRGDGYTF	TGCAGTGCTTCTAGGGGCGATGGCTACACCTTC
TRBV2	-	TRBD1	TRBJ2-7	CASSGRTGGYEQYF	TGTGCCAGCAGTGGCCGGACAGGGGGCTACGAGCAGTACTTC
TRBV7-2	-	-	TRBJ1-6	CASSSLESPLHF	TGTGCCAGCAGCTCGTTAGAATCACCCCTCCACTTT
TRBV30	few	TRBD2	TRBJ2-7	CAWGRGGEQYF	TGTGCCTGGGGACGGGGGGGAGAGCAGTACTTC
TRBV9	-	TRBD2	TRBJ2-1	CASSGLAGRTSYNEQFF	TGTGCCAGCAGTGGACTAGCGGGGCGAACATCCTACAATGAGCAGTTCTTC
TRBV15	-	-	TRBJ2-2	CATSFDRFTGELFF	TGTGCCACCAGCTTTGACAGGTTTACCGGGGAGCTGTTTTTT
TRBV21-1	few	-	TRBJ2-7	CASSKGLAGVPLSYEQYF	TGTGCCAGCAGCAAGGGACTAGCGGGAGTACCCCTTTCCTACGAGCAGTACTTC
TRBV6-5	-	-	TRBJ1-1	CASSYVGSAFF	TGTGCCAGCAGTTATGTGGGCTCGGCTTTCTTT
TRBV18	-	TRBD1	TRBJ1-5	CASSTGGGQPQHF	TGTGCCAGCTCTACAGGGGGCGGTCAGCCCCAGCATTTT
TRBV7-9	few	-	TRBJ1-2	CASSPGNYTF	TGTGCCAGCAGTCCAGGGAACTACACCTTC
TRBV5-1	-	-	TRBJ2-3	CASSFGQDGTDTQYF	TGCGCCAGCAGCTTTGGGCAGGATGGCACAGATACGCAGTATTTT
TRBV7-2	few	TRBD1	TRBJ1-5	CASSQQGGVGQPQHF	TGTGCCAGCAGCCAACAAGGGGGCGTAGGTCAGCCCCAGCATTTT
TRBV6-6	few	TRBD2	TRBJ2-7	CASRRLAADSYEQYF	TGTGCCAGCAGGAGACTAGCGGCCGACTCCTACGAGCAGTACTTC
TRBV28	few	TRBD1	TRBJ2-3	CASSHGSRGLNTDTQYF	TGTGCCAGCAGTCATGGAAGCAGGGGGCTGAACACAGATACGCAGTATTTT
TRBV10-3	-	-	TRBJ2-1	CAISERGPHAYNEQFF	TGTGCCATCAGTGAGCGAGGGCCTCACGCCTACAATGAGCAGTTCTTC
TRBV27	-	TRBD2	TRBJ2-3	CASSFSLAGGPGNTQYF	TGTGCCAGCAGTTTTTCCCTAGCGGGAGGGCCGGGAAATACGCAGTATTTT
TRBV15	-	TRBD1	TRBJ1-1	CATSRDGTGDTEAFF	TGTGCCACCAGCAGGGATGGGACAGGGGACACTGAAGCTTTCTTT
TRBV7-3	few	-	TRBJ2-1	CASSLTGGNEQFF	TGTGCCAGCAGCTTAACGGGAGGTAATGAGCAGTTCTTC
TRBV9	-	TRBD1	TRBJ1-1	CASSGPGQVNTEAFF	TGTGCCAGCAGCGGCCCGGGACAGGTGAACACTGAAGCTTTCTTT
TRBV5-1	-	TRBD1	TRBJ2-7	CASRGGPANEQYF	TGCGCCAGCAGAGGGGGCCCGGCGAACGAGCAGTACTTC
TRBV7-2	few	TRBD2	TRBJ2-3	CASSGVAGGPSTDTQYF	TGTGCCAGCAGCGGCGTAGCGGGGGGACCCAGCACAGATACGCAGTATTTT
TRBV6-6	few	-	TRBJ1-5	CASSRSGHLNQPQHF	TGTGCCAGCAGCAGATCGGGACACCTCAATCAGCCCCAGCATTTT
TRBV28	-	-	TRBJ1-5	CASNDVAGAGQPQHF	TGTGCCAGCAACGACGTCGCGGGGGCCGGGCAGCCCCAGCATTTT
TRBV7-2	few	TRBD1	TRBJ2-1	CASRHPGQPYNEQFF	TGTGCCAGCAGACACCCGGGACAGCCTTACAATGAGCAGTTCTTC
TRBV2	few	TRBD1	TRBJ1-5	CASRKTGTENQPQHF	TGTGCCAGCAGAAAGACCGGGACAGAGAATCAGCCCCAGCATTTT
TRBV28	-	TRBD1	TRBJ1-1	CASSPWTGGRSEAFF	TGTGCCAGCAGTCCTTGGACAGGGGGCCGTTCTGAAGCTTTCTTT